The next 15 T cell receptor beta chains were all read from a single sample in a study of T cell responses to AZD1222 COVID-19 vaccine. Assay: immunoSEQ multiplex PCR; the TCRdb copy retains only in-frame clones and omits some. The sample contains more than 95,000 clones, around 89% of which appear only once. The material sequenced was peripheral blood, taken on day 0 of AZD1222 vaccination. Every receptor here comes from an adult in good health.

This rearrangement joins TRBV4-1 to TRBJ1-1; 7 bases match TRBD1. V dropped 5 bases and J dropped 1; count of bases not matched to a gene: 7. This CDR3 region has 15 residues. CDR1 and CDR2 from the germline V gene are MGHRA and YSYEKL. The CDR3 sequence: CASSTPTGANTEAFF. For the CDR3, the DNA is TGCGCCAGCAGCACCCCCACAGGGGCGAACACTGAAGCTTTCTTT.

DNA of the CDR3: TGTGCCACTTCACAGACGGGTGACACTGAAGCTTTCTTT. Its translation: CATSQTGDTEAFF. The chain employs TRBV19 and TRBJ1-1; D is ambiguous. The CDR3 is 13 amino acids. Trimming shortened V by 10 bases and J by 3 bases, and 15 bases separated the two germline ends. Germline values: CDR1 LNHDA, CDR2 SQIVND (reference sequence).

Only one count was recorded for this clone. V and J are TRBV7-9 and TRBJ1-5; no definite D call. The CDR3 has 12 amino acids. V lost 4 bases to trimming and J lost 4 bases, with 5 bases between them. CDR1 and CDR2 (germline): SEHNR, FQNEAQ (reference sequence). The CDR3 here is CASSSRNQPQHF. The CDR3 DNA sequence: TGTGCCAGCAGCTCGAGAAATCAGCCCCAGCATTTT.

This chain links TRBV5-4 with TRBJ2-2; D is possibly TRBD1 or TRBD2 (5 bases each). CDR3 size: 13 residues. Germline values: CDR1 SGHNT, CDR2 YYREEE (reference sequence). V lost 5 bases, J lost 5 bases, and 10 bases lay in between. The CDR3 coding sequence is TGTGCCAGCAGACTGAGGGGTACCGGGGAGCTGTTTTTT. Protein: CASRLRGTGELFF.

This clone has a single count. The chain employs TRBV5-1 and TRBJ2-2; the match to TRBD1 covers 11 bases. With 4 bases clipped from V and 7 bases from J, the junction kept 9 bases outside the gene matches. The germline CDR1 and CDR2 sequences are SGHRS and YFSETQ. This CDR3 is built from 16 residues. CDR3 loop: CASSVTGTGGFGELFF. For the CDR3, the DNA is TGCGCCAGCAGCGTAACCGGGACAGGGGGTTTCGGGGAGCTGTTTTTT.

The rearrangement uses TRBV6-6 and TRBJ1-6; D remains unclear. CDR1 MNHNY and CDR2 SVGAGI come from the germline V gene (reference sequence). Between the trimmed V and J ends, which lost 5 bases and 4 bases, there was a span of 21 bases. The CDR3 has 18 residues. As DNA, the CDR3 is TGTGCCAGCAGTAGATCCCAGGCAGCCTGGACGTATAATTCACCCCTCCACTTT. Protein product: CASSRSQAAWTYNSPLHF.

This rearrangement joins TRBV7-9 to TRBJ1-2; perhaps TRBD1 as D (6 bases). The CDR3 spans 14 residues. CDR1 is SEHNR and CDR2 is FQNEAQ in the germline V gene (reference sequence). V lost 7 bases to trimming and J lost 1 base, with 13 bases between them. CDR3 in amino acids: CASTRWDNNYGYTF. The CDR3 DNA follows: TGTGCCAGCACTCGCTGGGACAATAACTATGGCTACACCTTC.

The genes are TRBV3-1 (or the pseudogene TRBV3-2) and TRBJ2-1; the D gene is possibly TRBD2 (6 bases). V lost 0 bases and J 0 bases, leaving 18 bases between the germline ends. Germline V gene lookup returns CDR1 LGHDT and CDR2 YNNKEL (reference sequence). The CDR3 loop spans 19 amino acids. In DNA form, the CDR3 reads TGTGCCAGCAGCCAAGACCCGACTAGTGGGGGTAGCTCCTACAATGAGCAGTTCTTC. Translated: CASSQDPTSGGSSYNEQFF.

With respect to this clone: It is likely a read error, because the conserved phenylalanine at the end of the CDR3 is missing. The chain joins TRBV7-2 to TRBJ1-6; 9 bases are shared with TRBD1. The CDR3 contains 15 residues. CDR1 is SGHTA, CDR2 FQGNSA, per germline. With V trimmed by 4 bases and J by 9 bases, 7 bases remained unmatched. CDR3 coding DNA: TGTGCCAGCAGCTCGTCCGGGACAGGGTTTTCACCCCTCCACCTT. Translating it yields CASSSSGTGFSPLHL.

This clone was detected once. This chain joins TRBV5-1 and TRBJ2-3; D may be TRBD2 (5 bases). In germline, CDR1 is SGHRS, CDR2 YFSETQ. Trimming took off 0 bases at V and 4 bases at J, with 12 bases between the two ends. The CDR3 loop spans 15 amino acids. The CDR3 loop is CASSLGSPGADTQYF. The CDR3, as DNA: TGCGCCAGCAGCTTGGGCTCCCCCGGGGCAGATACGCAGTATTTT.

This chain links TRBV14 with TRBJ2-7; D gene ambiguous. This CDR3 comprises 16 residues. The germline V gene has CDR1 SGHDN and CDR2 FVKESK. V was cut by 2 bases and J by 4 bases, with 18 bases left in between. CDR3 sequence reads: CASSQNLRLEAYEQYF. The CDR3 DNA reads TGTGCCAGCAGCCAAAACCTCAGGCTCGAGGCGTACGAGCAGTACTTC.

The chain has TRBV12-3 or TRBV12-4 and TRBJ1-2; D not certain. The CDR3 extends over 11 amino acids. V lost 6 bases and J 7 bases, leaving 9 bases between the germline ends. In DNA, the CDR3 is TGTGCCAGCAGCGACCGGGGTGGCTACACCTTC. Translating gives CASSDRGGYTF.

The V and J genes are TRBV5-1 and TRBJ2-1; 9 nucleotides match TRBD1. Trimming removed 5 bases from V and 8 bases from J; junction bases left unmatched: 11. Germline V gene data show CDR1 as SGHRS and CDR2 as YFSETQ. There are 15 residues in the CDR3. DNA of the CDR3: TGCGCCAGCAGTTCCACCGGGACAGGGTTAGATGAGCAGTTCTTC. Translating gives CASSSTGTGLDEQFF.

This sequence joins TRBV5-1 and TRBJ1-2; perhaps TRBD1 as D (6 bases). CDR1 and CDR2 from the germline V gene are SGHRS and YFSETQ. CDR3 length equals 12 residues. Trimming removed 4 bases at V and 8 bases at J, with 12 bases between. The CDR3 region is CASSQQGRGYTF. The CDR3 DNA follows: TGCGCCAGCAGCCAACAGGGCCGGGGCTACACCTTC.

The chain couples TRBV6-5 to TRBJ1-1; TRBD1 agrees at 10 bases. CDR1 and CDR2 (germline): MNHEY, SVGAGI. The trim removed 2 bases at V and 4 bases at J, leaving 1 base unmatched. There are 14 residues in the CDR3. In DNA form, the CDR3 reads TGTGCCAGCAGTTACGGGACAGGGGCCACTGAAGCTTTCTTT. This codes for CASSYGTGATEAFF.